This TCR beta chain was sequenced during a study of T cell therapy after organ transplantation. About the research overall: Patients received up to 6 T cell doses every 2 weeks.

Sample time point: 4-8 weeks after completion of therapy. Assay used: immunoSEQ multiplex PCR; TCRdb lists only in-frame clones, some missing. The table lists 5,800 or so clones, just under 75% of them singletons. This clone came up a few times. The target antigen is unknown. The CDR3 is made up of 14 amino acids. Germline values: CDR1 LGHNA, CDR2 YNFKEQ. The V and J ends lost 5 bases and 7 bases, in that order; junction bases with no gene match: 7. The rearrangement joins TRBV4-2 to TRBJ2-2; 7 nucleotides align to TRBD2. The material was CD8+ T cells from blood, obtained after autologous CMV-specific T cell therapy. The receptor's source is a human patient who had received a solid organ transplant and had CMV disease. The graft donor may have given rise to some T cells. The CDR3: CASSELASGGELFF. DNA for the CDR3: TGTGCCAGCAGCGAACTAGCGTCGGGCGGGGAGCTGTTTTTT.